This record covers a single TCR beta chain. The ends lost 4 bases at V and 5 bases at J; junction bases unmatched: 3. Germline V gene lookup returns CDR1 PRHDT and CDR2 FYEKMQ (reference sequence). The CDR3 has 15 residues. The data belong to a study of T-cell reconstitution after alpha-beta-depleted transplantation in children. Construction of the TCRbeta library involved unique molecular identifiers. TCRdb passed the PCR reads through MiXCR, listing each CDR3 protein once. The table records 750,000 to 950,000 distinct CDR3 sequences, 15% to 20% of them present only once. Material: PBMCs, mostly from graft donor cells, obtained 360 days after TCRalphabeta/CD19-depleted stem cell transplant. The receptor was isolated from a male patient aged 10 to 17 who had a stem cell transplant for acute lymphoblastic leukemia, so the T cells may come from the graft donor. This chain uses TRBV13 with TRBJ2-2; 11 nucleotides align to TRBD2. Here the CDR3 DNA reads TGTGCCAGCAGCTGGGGACTAGCGGCAACCGGGGAGCTGTTTTTT. It translates to CASSWGLAATGELFF.